These 16 T cell receptor beta chains share one sample of origin, sequenced in a study of Graves' ophthalmopathy and Graves' hyperthyroidism. Amplification targeted the TCR beta CDR3 regions, with RNA transcripts as the source material. Second-round multiplex PCR came after a first-round RT-PCR that employed HTBI primers. TCRdb reanalysed the multiplex PCR reads using MiXCR and keeps one entry per CDR3 protein. The top ten clones hold about 40% of a sample with 650,000 to 900,000 distinct CDR3 sequences, approximately 40% of them seen once. The source material was peripheral blood. These receptors originate from an adult man with Graves' ophthalmopathy.

Notes on this clonotype: A read error may explain this, as a much larger clone is one base away. V is TRBV5-1 and J is TRBJ2-7; 12 bases line up with TRBD1. The length of the CDR3 is 14 residues. The V gene's germline CDR1 is SGHRS and CDR2 YFSETQ. V lost 3 bases and J lost 6; bases outside the gene matches: 4. The CDR3 nucleotides are TGCGCCAGCAGCTCAGGGACAGGGGGCAGCGAGCAGTACTTC. Its translation: CASSSGTGGSEQYF.

The chain links TRBV7-9 to TRBJ2-2, with 8 bases aligning to TRBD1. Germline loops: CDR1 SEHNR, CDR2 FQNEAQ (reference sequence). V shed 5 bases and J 6 bases; nucleotides not matched to a gene: 5. The CDR3 extends over 14 amino acids. The DNA of the CDR3 is TGTGCCAGCAGCCAGGGGGCTATCGCCGGGGAGCTGTTTTTT. It encodes CASSQGAIAGELFF.

Note on this clonotype: This CDR3 is missing its conserved last phenylalanine or tryptophan, likely due to a read error. The genes are TRBV7-8 and TRBJ2-7; D gene ambiguous. This CDR3 comprises 15 residues. Germline CDR1 SGHVS, CDR2 FQNEAQ. Written as DNA, the CDR3 is TGCGCCAGCAGCCAAACTCAGGCAAGCAGCTACGAGCAGTACCTC. This codes for CASSQTQASSYEQYL.

This clonotype was counted between two and nine times. This sequence joins TRBV7-8 and TRBJ1-5, with 12 bases identical to TRBD1. Germline assignment: CDR1 SGHVS and CDR2 FQNEAQ. This CDR3 is 16 amino acids long. V was clipped by 5 bases and J by 6 bases; unmatched bases: 8. This CDR3 reads CASSPGQGALLQPQHF. The CDR3 DNA reads TGTGCCAGCAGCCCGGGACAGGGGGCTCTCCTTCAGCCCCAGCATTTT.

In its sample, this clonotype was seen many times. The chain recombines TRBV10-2 with TRBJ2-7; 8 bases are shared with TRBD1. The V segment lost 6 bases and the J segment 5 bases; nucleotides outside the gene matches: 9. Germline V lookup: CDR1 WSHSY, CDR2 SAAADI. CDR3 length: 14 residues. CDR3 DNA sequence: TGCGCCAGCAGGGCCCCGGGCAGGGGGCACGAGCAGTACTTC. Its translation: CASRAPGRGHEQYF.

The genes are TRBV20-1 and TRBJ1-2, with a weak D call TRBD1 (5 bases). The CDR3 sequence is 13 residues long. Germline-derived CDR1 and CDR2 are DFQATT and SNEGSKA (reference sequence). The V end lost 6 bases, the J end lost 5 bases, and 16 bases lay between the germline ends. In DNA form, the CDR3 reads TGCAGTGCCTTCGGGGGAGACATTTATGGCTACACCTTC. The encoded protein is CSAFGGDIYGYTF.

The chain uses TRBV6-6 and TRBJ1-5, with a possible D match to TRBD1 (6 bases). V was pared by 5 bases and J by 15 bases, with 14 bases between. This CDR3 is built from 11 residues. The germline gives CDR1 MNHNY, CDR2 SVGAGI (reference sequence). The CDR3 DNA follows: TGTGCCAGCAGTGTGGACAGCCTGAGGCATTTT. Translation gives CASSVDSLRHF.

The chain is built from TRBV25-1 and TRBJ2-6, with D possibly TRBD1 on 6 matching bases. CDR1 is MGHDK and CDR2 is SYGVNS in the germline V gene. V gave up 4 bases and J gave up 0 bases, with 10 bases separating them. The CDR3 has 16 residues. This chain's CDR3 is CASSGTEISGANVLTF. The DNA of the CDR3 is TGTGCCAGCAGTGGGACAGAAATCTCTGGGGCCAACGTCCTGACTTTC. The whole variable domain, remainder taken from reference TRBV25-1 and TRBJ2-6, is EADIYQTPRYLVIGTGKKITLECSQTMGHDKMYWYQQDPGMELHLIHYSYGVNSTEKGDLSSESTVSRIRTEHFPLTLESARPSHTSQYLCASSGTEISGANVLTFGAGSRLTVL.

The gene calls are TRBV15 and TRBJ2-3; 8 bases line up with TRBD2. CDR3 length equals 17 residues. V shed 1 base and J 5 bases; nucleotides not matched to a gene: 11. Germline V CDR1 and CDR2: LNHNV, YYDKDF (reference sequence). CDR3 bases: TGTGCCACCAGCAGAGCAGTGGTCGGGGGGGCCTTAGATACGCAGTATTTT. Residues: CATSRAVVGGALDTQYF.

Ten or more counts support this clonotype. As DNA, the CDR3 is TGTGCCAGCAGCAGGCAGGCGCAAAATGAAAAACTGTTTTTT. Protein product: CASSRQAQNEKLFF. J is TRBJ1-4 and V is TRBV7-9, with D hard to call. Germline CDR1 is SEHNR and CDR2 is FQNEAQ (reference sequence). There are 14 residues in the CDR3. V was clipped by 5 bases and J by 5 bases, with 12 bases between them.

This clonotype was observed a single time. The CDR3 spells CSLGPAVNTIYF. As DNA, the CDR3 is TGCAGCTTGGGGCCCGCTGTAAACACCATATATTTT. The chain couples TRBV29-1 to TRBJ1-3; possibly TRBD1 for D (5 bases). The CDR3 extends over 12 amino acids. Germline V lookup: CDR1 SQVTM, CDR2 ANQGSEA. Trimming stripped 8 bases from V and 6 bases from J, with 14 bases between.

V is TRBV25-1 and J is TRBJ2-7; D possibly corresponds to TRBD1 (5 bases). Trimming shortened V by 5 bases and J by 6 bases, and 17 bases separated the two germline ends. Germline loops: CDR1 MGHDK, CDR2 SYGVNS. The CDR3 has 14 residues. DNA for the CDR3: TGTGCCAGCAGTTTATATAAGGGGAAGGGCGAGCAGTACTTC. Translated, it gives CASSLYKGKGEQYF.

The V gene is TRBV25-1, the J gene TRBJ1-6, with D possibly TRBD1 on 5 matching bases. Trimming removed 4 bases at V and 7 bases at J, with 14 bases between. The germline gives CDR1 MGHDK, CDR2 SYGVNS. There are 15 residues in the CDR3. The DNA of the CDR3 is TGTGCCAGCAGTGCCACCGGACATGGGAATTCACCCCTCCACTTT. This translates into CASSATGHGNSPLHF.

This chain joins TRBV20-1 and TRBJ2-5; 9 bases map to TRBD1. Germline-derived CDR1 and CDR2 are DFQATT and SNEGSKA (reference sequence). Unmatched junction bases numbered 14, after V lost 4 bases and J lost 2 bases. The CDR3 runs to 17 residues. This chain's CDR3 is CSATPGTGPSLQETQYF. CDR3 nucleotides: TGCAGTGCTACCCCAGGGACAGGGCCTTCCCTTCAAGAGACCCAGTACTTC.

With regard to this clonotype: A read error may be the cause here, since a much bigger clone is one base away. The CDR3 DNA is TGCGCCAGCAGCCAAGTGCACAGGGGAGGCTATGGCTGCACCTTC. Amino acids: CASSQVHRGGYGCTF. This sequence joins TRBV4-3 and TRBJ1-2; 7 bases match TRBD1. The CDR3 has 15 residues. The germline V gene encodes CDR1 LGHNA and CDR2 YSLEER.

This clonotype has only a few counts. The chain carries TRBV6-4 and TRBJ1-1; 7 bases line up with TRBD1. This CDR3 is 14 amino acids long. Trimming removed 6 bases from V and 0 bases from J; junction bases left unmatched: 4. CDR1 and CDR2 from the germline V gene are MRHNA and SNTAGT. CDR3 sequence reads: CASRTTGMNTEAFF. The CDR3, as DNA: TGTGCCAGCAGGACGACAGGGATGAACACTGAAGCTTTCTTT.